The clone carrying this T cell receptor (beta chain) has a count of ten or more. The V end lost 7 bases, the J end lost 2 bases, and 16 bases lay between the germline ends. This CDR3 is built from 15 residues. The TCRbeta library incorporated unique molecular identifiers. TCRdb independently ran MiXCR on the PCR reads; one entry per CDR3 protein. The table has about 500,000 distinct CDR3 sequences, 30% to 35% seen once. The sample comes from a study of T-cell reconstitution after alpha-beta-depleted transplantation in children. The chain has TRBV12-3 or TRBV12-4 and TRBJ2-3, with D unresolved. The TCR was taken from a human donor who donated a stem cell graft to a child with aplastic anemia. The input for sequencing was PBMCs from the stem cell graft donor, taken from the stem cell graft. CDR3 region: CASKKGGESTDTQYF. In DNA form, the CDR3 reads TGTGCCAGCAAGAAGGGTGGAGAATCCACAGATACGCAGTATTTT.